The rows below give T cell receptor beta chains drawn from one sample of a study of blood T cell repertoires in COVID-19. TCRdb's copy holds only in-frame clones and misses some; the assay was immunoSEQ multiplex PCR. Of under 130,000 clones listed, 70% to 80% were seen once; the top ten hold 20% to 25%. The sequenced sample was peripheral blood. The origin of the receptors is a man aged 70 or older with active or convalescent COVID-19. Both conserved end residues are trimmed from each CDR3. Fields, in order: CDR3 protein, V gene, J gene.

ASSLNLGTGATNYGYT	TRBV7-2	TRBJ1-2
ASSEPGVAKNIQY	TRBV25-1	TRBJ2-4
SASGGVGYT	TRBV20-1	TRBJ1-2
SVEAVNTEAF	TRBV29-1	TRBJ1-1
ASSPSSRGGYT	TRBV18	TRBJ1-2
ASSYSTGTANYGYT	TRBV6-5	TRBJ1-2
ATSLDRTVYEQY	TRBV15	TRBJ2-7
ASSQEGNGGGTDTQY	TRBV4-1	TRBJ2-3
ASSLGQSGNTIY	TRBV6-5	TRBJ1-3
ASSFGISSGANVLT	TRBV5-1	TRBJ2-6
ASSYSLRDRDGYT	TRBV6-5	TRBJ1-2
ASSYGTGLENEQF	TRBV3-1/TRBV3-2	TRBJ2-1
ASSYLQGYGYT	TRBV6-5	TRBJ1-2
ASSGNYEQY	TRBV28	TRBJ2-7
ASSLDSLRTGST	TRBV7-9	TRBJ1-2
ASSQRGGAYNEQF	TRBV3-1/TRBV3-2	TRBJ2-1
ASSIFGTSGMYNEQF	TRBV19	TRBJ2-1
ASGTGFSGANVLT	TRBV19	TRBJ2-6
ASSPASRERSEGRTDTQY	TRBV27	TRBJ2-3
ASRKVGRDQPQH	TRBV6-4	TRBJ1-5
ASSLRPPGQGKANYGYT	TRBV27	TRBJ1-2
ASSLEAGINTIY	TRBV5-1	TRBJ1-3
ASRLGTALEAF	TRBV3-1/TRBV3-2	TRBJ1-1
ASSRTSGNNEQF	TRBV16	TRBJ2-1
ASSLVRTGEQF	TRBV7-2	TRBJ2-1
ASSLVSGISYEQY	TRBV11-2	TRBJ2-7
ASSLAGARDTQY	TRBV7-9	TRBJ2-3
AISEGTGVWEQY	TRBV10-3	TRBJ2-7
ASSTTGRTEQY	TRBV6-5	TRBJ2-7
ASSLKSYYGYT	TRBV28	TRBJ1-2
ASRPDRANTGELF	TRBV28	TRBJ2-2